This section outlines one T cell receptor (beta chain) sequence together with its context. Regarding time point: pre-sensitization, week 0. Treatment reported: therapeutic diphenylcyclopropenone sensitization with weekly scalp DPC. From germline, CDR1 is SGDLS and CDR2 YYNGEE. Trimming cost V 0 bases and J 5 bases; bases outside gene matches: 4. There are 15 residues in the CDR3. The record originates from a study of human T cells and chemical hapten exposure. TCRdb used MiXCR to reprocess the RACE reads, holding one entry per CDR3 protein. The sample has more than 50,000 distinct CDR3 sequences, about 6.7% seen once; the top ten hold approximately 1.7%.

Sequenced here: whole blood, sampled in connection with sensitization to the hapten diphenylcyclopropenone (DPC). The rearrangement links TRBV9 to TRBJ2-2, with 7 bases fitting TRBD1. The sequence was obtained from a young woman with alopecia areata. Some clones in this sample may be carry-over from other donors' samples. The DNA for the CDR3 is TGTGCCAGCAGCGTAGTGGGACAGCTGACCGGGGAGCTGTTTTTT. Translated, it gives CASSVVGQLTGELFF.